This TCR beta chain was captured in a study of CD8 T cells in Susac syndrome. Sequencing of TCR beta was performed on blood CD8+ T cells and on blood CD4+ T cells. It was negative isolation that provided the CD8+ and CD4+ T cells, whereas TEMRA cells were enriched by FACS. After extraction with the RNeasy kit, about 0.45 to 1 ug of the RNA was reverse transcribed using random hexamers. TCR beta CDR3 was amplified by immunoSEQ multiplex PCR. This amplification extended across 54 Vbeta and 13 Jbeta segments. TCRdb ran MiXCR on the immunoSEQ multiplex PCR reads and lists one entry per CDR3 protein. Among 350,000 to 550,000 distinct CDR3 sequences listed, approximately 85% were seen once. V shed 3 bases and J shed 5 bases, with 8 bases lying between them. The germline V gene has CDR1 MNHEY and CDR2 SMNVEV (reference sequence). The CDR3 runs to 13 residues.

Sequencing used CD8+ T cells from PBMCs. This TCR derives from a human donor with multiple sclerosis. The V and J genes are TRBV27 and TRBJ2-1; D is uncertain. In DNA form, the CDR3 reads TGTGCCAGCAGTTTTTTCAGCCACAATGAGCAGTTCTTC. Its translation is CASSFFSHNEQFF.